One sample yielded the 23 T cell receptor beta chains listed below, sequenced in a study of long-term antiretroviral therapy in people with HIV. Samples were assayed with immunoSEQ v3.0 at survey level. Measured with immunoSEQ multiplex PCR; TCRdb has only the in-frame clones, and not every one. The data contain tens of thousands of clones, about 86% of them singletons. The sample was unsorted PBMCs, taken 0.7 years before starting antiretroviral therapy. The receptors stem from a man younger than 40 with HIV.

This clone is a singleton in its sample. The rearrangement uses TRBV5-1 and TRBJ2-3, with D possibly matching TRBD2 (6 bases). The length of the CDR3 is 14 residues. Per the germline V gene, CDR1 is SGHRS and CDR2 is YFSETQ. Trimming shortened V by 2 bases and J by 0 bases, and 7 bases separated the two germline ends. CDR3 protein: CASSFGSSTDTQYF. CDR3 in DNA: TGCGCCAGCAGCTTCGGGAGCAGCACAGATACGCAGTATTTT.

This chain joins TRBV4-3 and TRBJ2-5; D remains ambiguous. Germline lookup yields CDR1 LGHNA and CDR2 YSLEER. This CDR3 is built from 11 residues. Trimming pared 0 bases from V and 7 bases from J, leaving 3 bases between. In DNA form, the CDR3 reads TGCGCCAGCAGCCAAGACGGGACCCAGTACTTC. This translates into CASSQDGTQYF.

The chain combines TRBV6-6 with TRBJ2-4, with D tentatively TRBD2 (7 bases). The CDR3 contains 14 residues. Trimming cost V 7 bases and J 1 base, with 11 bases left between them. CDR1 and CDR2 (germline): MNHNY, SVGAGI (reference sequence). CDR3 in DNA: TGTGCCAGCACTGAGGGGGGGGCCAAAAACATTCAGTACTTC. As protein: CASTEGGAKNIQYF.

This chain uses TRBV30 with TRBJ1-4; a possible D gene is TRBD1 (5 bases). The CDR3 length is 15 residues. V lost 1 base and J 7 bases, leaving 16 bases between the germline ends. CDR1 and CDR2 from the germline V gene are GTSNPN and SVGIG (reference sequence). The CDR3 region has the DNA TGTGCCTGGAGTGCCTTGGTCGGGGGTGCTGAAAAACTGTTTTTT. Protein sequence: CAWSALVGGAEKLFF.

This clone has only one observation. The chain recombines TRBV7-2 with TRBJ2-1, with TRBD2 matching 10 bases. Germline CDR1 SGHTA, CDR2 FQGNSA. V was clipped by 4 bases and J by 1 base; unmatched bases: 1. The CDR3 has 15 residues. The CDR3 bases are TGTGCCAGCAGCTCAGCGGGAGGGTCCTACAATGAGCAGTTCTTC. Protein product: CASSSAGGSYNEQFF.

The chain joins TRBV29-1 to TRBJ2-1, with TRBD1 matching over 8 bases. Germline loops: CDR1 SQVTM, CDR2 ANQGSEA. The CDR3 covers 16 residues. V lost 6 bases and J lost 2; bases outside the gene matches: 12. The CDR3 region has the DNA TGCAGCGTACGTACAGGGGGAAATTCGGCCTACAATGAGCAGTTCTTC. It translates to CSVRTGGNSAYNEQFF.

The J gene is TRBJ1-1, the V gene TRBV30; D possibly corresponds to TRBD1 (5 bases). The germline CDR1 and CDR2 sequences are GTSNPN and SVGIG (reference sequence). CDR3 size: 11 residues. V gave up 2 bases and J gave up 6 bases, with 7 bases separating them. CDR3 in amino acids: CAWSLGPEAFF. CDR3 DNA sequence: TGTGCCTGGAGTCTGGGGCCTGAAGCTTTCTTT.

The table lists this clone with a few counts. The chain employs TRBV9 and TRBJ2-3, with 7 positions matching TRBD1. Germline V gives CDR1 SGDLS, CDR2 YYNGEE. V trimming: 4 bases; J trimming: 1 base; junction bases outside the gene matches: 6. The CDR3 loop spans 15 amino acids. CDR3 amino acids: CASSPLDRRTDTQYF. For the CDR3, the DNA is TGTGCCAGCAGCCCTTTGGACAGGCGCACAGATACGCAGTATTTT. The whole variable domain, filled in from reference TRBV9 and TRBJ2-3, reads DSGVTQTPKHLITATGQRVTLRCSPRSGDLSVYWYQQSLDQGLQFLIQYYNGEERAKGNILERFSAQQFPDLHSELNLSSLELGDSALYFCASSPLDRRTDTQYFGPGTRLTVL.

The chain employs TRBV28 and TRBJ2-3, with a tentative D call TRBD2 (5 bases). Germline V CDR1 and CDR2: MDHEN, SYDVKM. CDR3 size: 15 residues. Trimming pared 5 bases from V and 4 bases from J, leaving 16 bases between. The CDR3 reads CASSQLELAPDTQYF. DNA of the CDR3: TGTGCCAGCAGTCAATTGGAGTTAGCGCCAGATACGCAGTATTTT.

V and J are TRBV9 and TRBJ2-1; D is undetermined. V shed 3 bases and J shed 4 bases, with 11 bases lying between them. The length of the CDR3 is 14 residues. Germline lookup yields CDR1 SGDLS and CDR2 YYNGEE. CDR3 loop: CASSAASGYNEQFF. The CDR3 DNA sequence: TGTGCCAGCAGCGCGGCCAGTGGATACAATGAGCAGTTCTTC.

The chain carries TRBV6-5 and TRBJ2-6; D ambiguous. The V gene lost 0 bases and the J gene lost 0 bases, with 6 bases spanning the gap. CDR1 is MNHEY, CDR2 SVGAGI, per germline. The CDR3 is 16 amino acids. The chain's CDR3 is CASSYSSSSGANVLTF. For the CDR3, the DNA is TGTGCCAGCAGTTACTCCAGTAGCTCTGGGGCCAACGTCCTGACTTTC.

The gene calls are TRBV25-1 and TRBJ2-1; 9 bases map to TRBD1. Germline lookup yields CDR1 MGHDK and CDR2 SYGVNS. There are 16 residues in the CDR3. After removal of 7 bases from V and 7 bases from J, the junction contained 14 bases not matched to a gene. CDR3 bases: TGTGCCAGCACATCCAAATCACAGGGGGCTCGGAATGAGCAGTTCTTC. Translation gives CASTSKSQGARNEQFF.

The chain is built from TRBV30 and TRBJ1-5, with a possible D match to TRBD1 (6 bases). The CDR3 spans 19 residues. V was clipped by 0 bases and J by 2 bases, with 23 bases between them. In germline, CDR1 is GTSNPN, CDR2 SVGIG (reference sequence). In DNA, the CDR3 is TGTGCCTGGAGTGTATACGACCCTACAGGGTTGGGGGGCAATCAGCCCCAGCATTTT. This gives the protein CAWSVYDPTGLGGNQPQHF.

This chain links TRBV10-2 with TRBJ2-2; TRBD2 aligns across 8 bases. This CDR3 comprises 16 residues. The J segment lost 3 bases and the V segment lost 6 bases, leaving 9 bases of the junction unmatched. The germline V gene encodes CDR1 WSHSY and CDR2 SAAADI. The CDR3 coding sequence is TGCGCCAGCAGGAGTCGGGAGGGCCATGACACCGGGGAGCTGTTTTTT. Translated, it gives CASRSREGHDTGELFF.

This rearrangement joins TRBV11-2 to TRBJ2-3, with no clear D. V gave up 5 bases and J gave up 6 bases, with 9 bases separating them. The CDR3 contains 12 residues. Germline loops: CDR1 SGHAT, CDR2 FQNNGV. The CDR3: CASSTLPDTQYF. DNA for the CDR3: TGTGCCAGCAGCACACTCCCGGATACGCAGTATTTT. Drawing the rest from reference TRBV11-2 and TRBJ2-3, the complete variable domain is EAGVAQSPRYKIIEKRQSVAFWCNPISGHATLYWYQQILGQGPKLLIQFQNNGVVDDSQLPKDRFSAERLKGVDSTLKIQPAKLEDSAVYLCASSTLPDTQYFGPGTRLTVL.

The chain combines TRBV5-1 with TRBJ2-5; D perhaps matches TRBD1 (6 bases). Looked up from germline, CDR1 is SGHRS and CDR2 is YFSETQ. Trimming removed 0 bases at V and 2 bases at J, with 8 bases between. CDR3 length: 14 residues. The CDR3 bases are TGCGCCAGCAGCTTGGACAGGGTGCAAGAGACCCAGTACTTC. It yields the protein CASSLDRVQETQYF.

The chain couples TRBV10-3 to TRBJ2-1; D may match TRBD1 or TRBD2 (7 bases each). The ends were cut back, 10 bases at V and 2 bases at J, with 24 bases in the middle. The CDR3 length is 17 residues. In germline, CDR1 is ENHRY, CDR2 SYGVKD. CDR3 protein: CATWEGRGLGAYNEQFF. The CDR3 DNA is TGTGCCACCTGGGAGGGCAGGGGGTTGGGGGCCTACAATGAGCAGTTCTTC.

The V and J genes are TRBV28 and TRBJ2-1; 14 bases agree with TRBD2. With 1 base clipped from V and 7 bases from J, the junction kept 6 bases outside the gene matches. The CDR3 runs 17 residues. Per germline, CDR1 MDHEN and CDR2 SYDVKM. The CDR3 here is CASSLLGRTSGGNEQFF. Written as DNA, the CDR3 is TGTGCCAGCAGTTTATTGGGTCGGACTAGCGGGGGGAATGAGCAGTTCTTC. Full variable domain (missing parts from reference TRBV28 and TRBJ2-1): DVKVTQSSRYLVKRTGEKVFLECVQDMDHENMFWYRQDPGLGLRLIYFSYDVKMKEKGDIPEGYSVSREKKERFSLILESASTNQTSMYLCASSLLGRTSGGNEQFFGPGTRLTVL.

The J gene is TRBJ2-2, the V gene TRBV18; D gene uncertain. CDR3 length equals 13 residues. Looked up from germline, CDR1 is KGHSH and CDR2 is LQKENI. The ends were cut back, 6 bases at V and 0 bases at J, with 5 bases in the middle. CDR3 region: CASSSANTGELFF. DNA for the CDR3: TGTGCCAGCTCGTCCGCGAACACCGGGGAGCTGTTTTTT.

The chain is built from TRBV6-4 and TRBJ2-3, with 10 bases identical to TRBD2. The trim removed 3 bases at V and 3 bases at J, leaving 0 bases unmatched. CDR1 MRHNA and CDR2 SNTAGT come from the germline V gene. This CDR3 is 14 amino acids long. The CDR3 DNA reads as TGTGCCAGCAGTGAAGCGGGGGGGACAGATACGCAGTATTTT. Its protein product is CASSEAGGTDTQYF.

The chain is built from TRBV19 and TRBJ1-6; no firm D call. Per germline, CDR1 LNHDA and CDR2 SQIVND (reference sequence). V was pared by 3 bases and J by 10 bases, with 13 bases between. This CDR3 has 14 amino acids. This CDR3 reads CASSMKWGRSPLHF. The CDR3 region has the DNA TGTGCCAGTAGTATGAAGTGGGGTCGCTCACCCCTCCACTTT.

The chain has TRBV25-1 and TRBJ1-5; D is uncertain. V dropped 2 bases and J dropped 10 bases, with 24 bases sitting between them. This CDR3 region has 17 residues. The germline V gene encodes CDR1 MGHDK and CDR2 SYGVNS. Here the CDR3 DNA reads TGTGCCAGCAGTGAACATCGACGAAGGGCCGCAAAGGAACCCCAGCATTTT. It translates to CASSEHRRRAAKEPQHF.

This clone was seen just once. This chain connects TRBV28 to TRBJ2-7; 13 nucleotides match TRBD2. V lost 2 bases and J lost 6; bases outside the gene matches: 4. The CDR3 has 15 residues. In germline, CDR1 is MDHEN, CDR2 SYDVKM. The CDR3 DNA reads TGTGCCAGCAGTTTAGCAACTAGCGGGGGGGTCGAGCAGTACTTC. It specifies CASSLATSGGVEQYF.